The clone carrying this T cell receptor (beta chain) was observed many times. The antigen is undetermined. In making TCR cDNA, 5'RACE template switching added a universal primer site and UMIs to it. TCRdb reanalysed the 5' RACE reads using MiXCR and keeps one entry per CDR3 protein. The sample yields approximately 600,000 distinct CDR3 sequences, roughly an eighth seen once. The data derive from a study of T cells after yellow fever vaccination. Study as a whole: Preparation used SMART-Seq v4 Ultra Low Input for the low-cell-number fractions.

Trimming left V 7 bases short and J 2 bases short, with 11 bases between. The CDR3 runs 14 residues. CDR1 LNHDA and CDR2 SQIVND come from the germline V gene (reference sequence). Study results and limitations: A limited proportion of clonotypes was detected within both the CD4 and CD8 compartments.

The clonotype was recovered from a man aged 25-40 years who received the YFV17D yellow fever vaccine. J is TRBJ2-2 and V is TRBV19, with D possibly matching TRBD1 (5 bases). This specimen consisted of PBMCs, obtained on the day of the yellow fever booster vaccination. The CDR3 region is CASKRQGNTGELFF. CDR3 DNA: TGTGCCAGTAAGAGGCAGGGTAACACCGGGGAGCTGTTTTTT.